The entry below describes one TCR beta chain. No antigen is known for it. No qualities accompany the bases; no much larger clone lies one base away. The entry originates in a study of T cell responses to AZD1222 COVID-19 vaccine (dated by TCRdb to the early 2020s). Context from the whole study: A total of over 230 trial participants underwent TCR sequencing, of whom about 200 had received two doses of AZD1222 and around 25 had received two doses of the MenACWY control vaccine. Trial participants were enrolled by age into 18-55, 56-69 and 70-plus year subgroups, with around 140, 26 and 57 TCR-sequenced participants respectively.

Here is what the overall study found, with its caveats: Participants were mostly white British and included more females than males, and it was suggested by the authors that clonal diversity may have been underestimated. The 56-69-year group was small, and its depth increase did not reach significance, likely because of low power. Because no day 14 peak-response samples were available, repertoires were characterized only after the peak T cell response. Vaccine-associated CD4 TCRs spanned the whole spike protein, with dominant responses in regions 160-218 and 743-854. After two AZD1222 doses, spike-specific TCR breadth and depth were significantly higher than at day 0 and than in MenACWY recipients. Epitopes outside the regions mutated in the B.1.351 and B.1.1.7 variants were reportedly recognized by nearly half of the unique spike-specific TCRs. Conclusions about previously exposed vaccinees are limited because only a handful of AZD1222 recipients were SARS-CoV-2 seropositive at baseline.

The time point tag for this specimen amounts to: about 28 days (+/-7) after the second vaccine dose. In the paper's terms, the treatment or condition label means: meningococcal conjugate vaccine given as trial control. Vaccinee samples came from UK trials COV001 and COV002, including a single-blind randomized controlled phase 2/3 trial of AZD1222 (ChAdOx1 nCoV-19) in healthy adults. For TCRbeta chain sequencing, PBMC samples were collected from trial participants at day 0 and at day 28 after the second dose. The CDR3 numbers 15 residues from cysteine through phenylalanine. Only the CDR3 portion is preserved as DNA: 45 bases, with reading frame beginning at the first base. V is trimmed back by 3 bases and J by 7 bases, and the junction contains 11 bases that no gene match accounts for. The germline V gene supplies CDR1 SQVTM and CDR2 ANQGSEA. The CDR3 regions of human TCRbeta chains were analyzed by immunosequencing. On the study's bioinformatics: TCRs in the repertoires were compared against a reference library of SARS-CoV-2-specific TCRs that had been generated with the MIRA antigen-specificity platform. Breadth was defined as the fraction of unique TCRs that were SARS-CoV-2-associated, and depth was defined as the fraction of total T cells that were SARS-CoV-2-associated. Using the MIRA data, every spike-specific TCR was mapped to the spike region that the TCR reacted to and assigned to either a CD4 or a CD8 class. Log10-transformed breadth and depth values were compared by one-way ANOVA with Sidak's multiple comparisons tests. Not all clones reach the TCRdb copy of this immuneACCESS table, which keeps in-frame sequences only. Checked studies attribute under half of the gap to unresolved V genes and leave the rest unexplained. V, J and clone size reflect that table, while D and trimming were determined from the DNA. This sample is represented by approximately 150,000 clones; about 89% of them were singletons. The ten largest clones add up to roughly 7.6% of the sample.

The chain is assembled from TRBV29-1 and TRBJ1-2, with TRBD1 matching 10 junction bases. This TCR derives from an adult who received the MenACWY meningococcal vaccine as a control. The sequencing used peripheral blood, collected 28 days after the second dose of the MenACWY control vaccine. The CDR3 region has the sequence CSVERSPGQGSGYTF. The sequence in DNA is TGCAGCGTTGAGAGGAGCCCGGGACAGGGGTCTGGCTACACCTTC.